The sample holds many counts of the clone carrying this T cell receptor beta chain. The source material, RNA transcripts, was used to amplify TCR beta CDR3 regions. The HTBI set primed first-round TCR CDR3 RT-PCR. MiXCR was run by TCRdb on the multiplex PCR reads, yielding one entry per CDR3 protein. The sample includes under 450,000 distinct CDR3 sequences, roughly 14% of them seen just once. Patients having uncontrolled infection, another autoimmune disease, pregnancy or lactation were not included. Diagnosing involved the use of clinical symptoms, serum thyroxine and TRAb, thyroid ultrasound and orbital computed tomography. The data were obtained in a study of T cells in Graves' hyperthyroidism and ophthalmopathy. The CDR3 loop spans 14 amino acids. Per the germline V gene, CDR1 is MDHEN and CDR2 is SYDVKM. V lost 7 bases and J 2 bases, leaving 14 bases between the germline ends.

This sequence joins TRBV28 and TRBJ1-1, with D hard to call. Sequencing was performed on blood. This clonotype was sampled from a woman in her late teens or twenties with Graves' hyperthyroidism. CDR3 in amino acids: CASTLLGPNTEAFF. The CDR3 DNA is TGTGCCAGCACCCTTCTTGGCCCAAACACTGAAGCTTTCTTT. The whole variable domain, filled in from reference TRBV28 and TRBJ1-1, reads DVKVTQSSRYLVKRTGEKVFLECVQDMDHENMFWYRQDPGLGLRLIYFSYDVKMKEKGDIPEGYSVSREKKERFSLILESASTNQTSMYLCASTLLGPNTEAFFGQGTRLTVV.